This T cell receptor (beta chain) was captured by sequencing in a study of cytomegalovirus exposure and HLA in healthy donors. This CDR3 is built from 13 residues. Germline CDR1 LNHDA, CDR2 SQIVND (reference sequence). Unmatched junction bases numbered 7, after V lost 9 bases and J lost 8 bases. Use of 60 Vbeta and 13 Jbeta primers characterized the PCR. TCRdb keeps only in-frame clones here, not all; method: immunoSEQ multiplex PCR. Of roughly 120,000 clones listed, around 80% are singletons. This receptor was identified in a woman aged 55-69 years in good health and CMV-seropositive. The sequenced sample consisted of PBMCs. V and J are TRBV19 and TRBJ1-2; 12 bases fit TRBD1. CDR3 protein: CASYRDRGQGYTF. The CDR3 DNA is TGTGCCAGCTACCGGGACAGGGGGCAAGGCTACACCTTC.